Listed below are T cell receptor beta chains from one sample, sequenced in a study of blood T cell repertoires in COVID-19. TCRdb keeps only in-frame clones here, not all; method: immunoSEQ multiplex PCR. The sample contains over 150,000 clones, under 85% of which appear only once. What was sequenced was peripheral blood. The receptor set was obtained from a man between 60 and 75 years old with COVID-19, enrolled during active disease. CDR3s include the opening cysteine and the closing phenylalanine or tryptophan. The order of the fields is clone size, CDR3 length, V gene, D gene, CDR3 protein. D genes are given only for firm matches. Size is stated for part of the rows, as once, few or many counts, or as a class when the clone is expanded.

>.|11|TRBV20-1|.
CRAARGYEQYF
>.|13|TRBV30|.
CAWSRDRPYGYTF
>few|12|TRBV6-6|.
CASSYQYNEQFF
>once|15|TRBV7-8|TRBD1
CASSLGRQGIYGYTF
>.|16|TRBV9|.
CASSVATPGTNTEAFF
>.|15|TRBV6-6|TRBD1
CASSPTARGNSPLHF
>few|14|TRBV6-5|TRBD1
CASSYSDRGDGYTF
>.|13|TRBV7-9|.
CASSPWRGTGYTF
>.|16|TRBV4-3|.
CASSPGLGLGLYEQYF
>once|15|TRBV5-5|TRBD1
CASSLVQGARNEQFF
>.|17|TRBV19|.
CASSTIGRDRGSYEQYF
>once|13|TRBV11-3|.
CASTADFPGELFF
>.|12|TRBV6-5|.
CASSLTRRSYTF